This TCR beta chain was recorded in a study of OX40 agonist ivuxolimab in advanced cancers. V was clipped by 2 bases and J by 5 bases; unmatched bases: 8. Per germline, CDR1 MNHEY and CDR2 SVGAGI. This CDR3 has 15 amino acids. Details on this clone: Its antigen is unknown.

General observations from the study: It was not determined which antigens were specifically recognized by the peripheral T cells that had undergone clonal expansion.

Repertoires were generated with immunoSEQ multiplex PCR, while TCRdb's copy carries only in-frame clones and drops some. The table records about 50,000 clones, more than 75% of them present only once. Blood samples were obtained at baseline, cycle 4 day 1, and cycle 7 day 1. The sequencing here drew on CD4+ or CD8+ T cells sorted from blood, taken in a trial of the OX40 agonist ivuxolimab. The chain recombines TRBV6-5 with TRBJ2-5, with 7 bases aligning to TRBD1. This TCR derives from an adult with an advanced solid tumor such as melanoma, head and neck, liver or kidney cancer. The CDR3 reads CASSYGTARAETQYF. CDR3 DNA: TGTGCCAGCAGTTACGGGACAGCCAGGGCGGAGACCCAGTACTTC.